This is a list of T cell receptor beta chains from one sample in a study of shared clonotypes between healthy human individuals. This table comes from immunoSEQ multiplex PCR, and its TCRdb copy is limited to in-frame clones, with some not included. The sample shows 2 million to 2.5 million clones, approximately 96% of them seen only once. The sample was naive CD4+ T cells sorted from blood. These receptors were taken from a young man in good health. Both conserved end residues are part of each CDR3. D genes are given only for firm matches. Size is stated for part of the rows, as once, few or many counts, or as a class when the clone is expanded.

J	D	V	size	CDR3	DNA
TRBJ1-5	TRBD1	TRBV28	-	CASRPGGQRGNQPQHF	TGTGCCAGCAGACCGGGGGGACAGAGGGGGAATCAGCCCCAGCATTTT
TRBJ2-7	-	TRBV14	-	CASSLTGWFRYEQYF	TGTGCCAGCAGCCTAACAGGGTGGTTCCGCTACGAGCAGTACTTC
TRBJ2-6	-	TRBV28	-	CASSFVTPGANVLTF	TGTGCCAGCAGTTTTGTGACCCCTGGGGCCAACGTCCTGACTTTC
TRBJ2-7	-	TRBV7-2	-	CASSYFEEQYF	TGTGCCAGCAGCTACTTTGAAGAGCAGTACTTC
TRBJ2-1	-	TRBV2	-	CASRYGAGPYNEQFF	TGTGCCAGCAGGTACGGGGCAGGCCCTTACAATGAGCAGTTCTTC
TRBJ1-1	-	TRBV15	-	CATSRGGWDTEAFF	TGTGCCACCAGCAGGGGGGGGTGGGACACTGAAGCTTTCTTT
TRBJ2-3	TRBD1	TRBV11-3	-	CASSPRQGTDTQYF	TGTGCCAGCAGCCCACGACAGGGAACAGATACGCAGTATTTT
TRBJ2-1	TRBD2	TRBV28	-	CASVAGSSYNEQFF	TGTGCCAGCGTAGCGGGGAGCTCCTACAATGAGCAGTTCTTC
TRBJ2-2	-	TRBV5-4	-	CASSSDFLTTGELFF	TGTGCCAGCAGCTCGGACTTCCTAACCACCGGGGAGCTGTTTTTT
TRBJ2-7	TRBD2	TRBV28	-	CASSPRGLAGKYEQYF	TGTGCCAGCAGTCCACGGGGACTAGCGGGAAAATACGAGCAGTACTTC
TRBJ1-2	-	TRBV5-1	-	CASSQSDWDYGYTF	TGCGCCAGCAGCCAGTCGGACTGGGACTATGGCTACACCTTC
TRBJ1-5	-	TRBV21-1	-	CASSSRNQPQHF	TGTGCCAGCAGTTCGAGGAATCAGCCCCAGCATTTT
TRBJ2-5	-	TRBV10-3	-	CATNFRRGAAQETQYF	TGTGCCACCAATTTTAGGAGGGGAGCGGCACAAGAGACCCAGTACTTC
TRBJ1-6	TRBD1	TRBV29-1	-	CSVRQGGNSPLHF	TGCAGCGTTCGACAGGGTGGTAATTCACCCCTCCACTTT
TRBJ1-5	TRBD1	TRBV12-5	-	CASGFGQASNQPQHF	TGTGCTAGTGGTTTTGGACAGGCGAGCAATCAGCCCCAGCATTTT
TRBJ2-1	-	TRBV7-3	once	CASSQGFSQQFF	TGTGCCAGCAGTCAGGGATTTTCCCAGCAGTTCTTC
TRBJ2-5	-	TRBV5-1	once	CASSSWGQGVETQYF	TGCGCCAGCAGCTCTTGGGGCCAGGGTGTAGAGACCCAGTACTTC
TRBJ2-5	-	TRBV2	-	CASRSFRAPQETQYF	TGTGCCAGCAGGTCGTTCAGGGCCCCTCAAGAGACCCAGTACTTC
TRBJ1-5	-	TRBV9	-	CASSRENNQPQHF	TGTGCCAGCAGCAGGGAAAACAATCAGCCCCAGCATTTT
TRBJ1-5	-	TRBV10-3	-	CATTFGQDNQPQHF	TGTGCCACCACGTTTGGGCAGGACAATCAGCCCCAGCATTTT
TRBJ2-6	-	TRBV5-8	-	CASSLGGFSGANVLTF	TGTGCCAGCAGCTTGGGCGGTTTCTCTGGGGCCAACGTCCTGACTTTC
TRBJ1-1	-	TRBV4-3	-	CASSHVLEGGNTEAFF	TGCGCCAGCAGCCATGTCCTCGAGGGAGGTAACACTGAAGCTTTCTTT
TRBJ1-4	-	TRBV10-3	-	CAISVSQGLANEKLFF	TGTGCCATCAGTGTTTCACAAGGGTTAGCTAATGAAAAACTGTTTTTT
TRBJ1-3	-	TRBV29-1	-	CSAYKQGDTIYF	TGCAGCGCCTACAAACAGGGAGACACCATATATTTT
TRBJ1-4	-	TRBV7-2	-	CASSLVGRVNEKLFF	TGTGCCAGCAGCTTAGTAGGACGTGTTAATGAAAAACTGTTTTTT
TRBJ1-5	-	TRBV19	-	CASSIGVGQPQHF	TGTGCCAGTAGTATAGGGGTTGGGCAGCCCCAGCATTTT
TRBJ1-2	TRBD1	TRBV4-1	-	CASSQAGDRGYHGYTF	TGCGCCAGCAGCCAAGCCGGGGACAGGGGATATCATGGCTACACCTTC
TRBJ2-7	TRBD2	TRBV12-5	once	CASGSGREQYF	TGTGCTAGTGGTTCCGGGAGGGAGCAGTACTTC
TRBJ1-2	TRBD1	TRBV18	-	CASSNWGQGIDGYTF	TGTGCCAGCTCCAACTGGGGACAGGGGATCGATGGCTACACCTTC
TRBJ2-2	-	TRBV5-4	-	CASRSRGTGELFF	TGTGCCAGCAGATCTCGAGGAACCGGGGAGCTGTTTTTT
TRBJ1-5	TRBD1	TRBV18	-	CASSTKQGQPQHF	TGTGCCAGCTCCACCAAACAGGGGCAGCCCCAGCATTTT
TRBJ2-2	TRBD1	TRBV4-3	-	CASSQSDRGTGELFF	TGCGCCAGCAGCCAATCCGACAGGGGGACCGGGGAGCTGTTTTTT
TRBJ2-3	TRBD2	TRBV9	-	CASSVEGAGGHTQYF	TGTGCCAGCAGCGTAGAGGGAGCGGGGGGCCATACGCAGTATTTT
TRBJ2-5	-	TRBV5-1	-	CASSLYRHQETQYF	TGCGCCAGCAGCTTATATCGGCACCAAGAGACCCAGTACTTC
TRBJ1-1	-	TRBV5-1	-	CASSSGDRDTEAFF	TGCGCCAGCAGCTCGGGCGACCGGGACACTGAAGCTTTCTTT
TRBJ2-3	TRBD2	TRBV2	-	CASSSGGASTDTQYF	TGTGCCAGCAGTAGCGGGGGGGCCAGCACAGATACGCAGTATTTT
TRBJ2-5	TRBD1	TRBV7-9	-	CASSHSTGGKETQYF	TGTGCCAGCAGCCACTCGACAGGGGGCAAAGAGACCCAGTACTTC
TRBJ1-6	-	TRBV28	-	CATTGGLNSPLHF	TGTGCCACCACGGGGGGCCTGAATTCACCCCTCCACTTT
TRBJ2-3	-	TRBV7-2	-	CASSLDGSTDTQYF	TGTGCCAGCAGCTTAGACGGGAGCACAGATACGCAGTATTTT
TRBJ2-3	TRBD2	TRBV6-5	-	CASSFDGTSGTDTQYF	TGTGCCAGCAGTTTCGACGGGACTAGCGGCACAGATACGCAGTATTTT
TRBJ1-4	TRBD1	TRBV5-4	-	CASSLSGTVHEKLFF	TGTGCCAGCAGCTTATCCGGGACAGTTCATGAAAAACTGTTTTTT
TRBJ2-1	TRBD1	TRBV5-1	-	CASSLGTPGGYNEQFF	TGCGCCAGCAGCTTGGGGACTCCAGGGGGATACAATGAGCAGTTCTTC
TRBJ1-6	TRBD1	TRBV5-1	-	CASMAGQGASPLHF	TGCGCCAGCATGGCGGGACAGGGGGCTTCACCCCTCCACTTT
TRBJ2-1	-	TRBV9	-	CASGGYRAAGPNEQFF	TGTGCCAGCGGGGGCTACAGAGCGGCCGGTCCGAATGAGCAGTTCTTC
TRBJ1-4	-	TRBV18	-	CASSRRESEKLFF	TGTGCCAGCTCGCGCAGAGAGAGTGAAAAACTGTTTTTT
TRBJ2-1	-	TRBV4-3	-	CASSQEPGGNEQFF	TGCGCCAGCAGCCAAGAGCCCGGGGGCAATGAGCAGTTCTTC
TRBJ1-6	-	TRBV7-9	once	CASSLVYGDGAGNSPLHF	TGTGCCAGCAGCCTGGTTTACGGGGATGGAGCGGGTAATTCACCCCTCCACTTT
TRBJ2-3	TRBD1	TRBV12-5	once	CASGLVVGTGADTQYF	TGTGCTAGTGGTTTGGTAGTTGGGACAGGAGCAGATACGCAGTATTTT
TRBJ2-7	TRBD2	TRBV7-9	-	CASSLVGGSTYEQYF	TGTGCCAGCAGCTTAGTAGGCGGGAGCACCTACGAGCAGTACTTC
TRBJ2-5	-	TRBV4-1	-	CASSHPGTKETQYF	TGCGCCAGCAGCCACCCGGGAACAAAAGAGACCCAGTACTTC
TRBJ1-1	-	TRBV11-3	once	CASSWTDNTEAFF	TGTGCCAGCAGCTGGACAGATAACACTGAAGCTTTCTTT
TRBJ2-1	-	TRBV30	-	CAWSGSLNNEQFF	TGTGCCTGGAGTGGGAGTTTGAACAATGAGCAGTTCTTC
TRBJ2-1	TRBD1	TRBV2	-	CASSATGTPYNEQFF	TGTGCCAGCAGTGCGACAGGGACCCCCTACAATGAGCAGTTCTTC
TRBJ2-1	TRBD2	TRBV10-3	-	CAISDGASGGTSSYNEQFF	TGTGCCATCAGTGACGGGGCTAGCGGGGGGACGAGCTCCTACAATGAGCAGTTCTTC
TRBJ1-6	TRBD1	TRBV28	-	CATKSGTANSPLHF	TGTGCCACCAAATCCGGGACAGCTAATTCACCCCTCCACTTT